Below, 25 T cell receptor beta chains from the same sample are listed, as sequenced in a study of OX40 agonist ivuxolimab in advanced cancers. The table came from immunoSEQ multiplex PCR; TCRdb's copy has only in-frame clones and leaves some out. This repertoire shows over 10,000 clones, about 85% found once; its top ten account for over 35%. Material: CD4+ or CD8+ T cells sorted from blood, obtained in a trial of the OX40 agonist ivuxolimab. The source is an adult with an advanced solid tumor such as melanoma, head and neck, liver or kidney cancer.

The chain carries TRBV27 and TRBJ1-1; D possibly corresponds to TRBD1 (6 bases). The CDR3 spans 14 residues. V shed 2 bases and J shed 6 bases, with 13 bases lying between them. Germline V gene sequence: CDR1 MNHEY, CDR2 SMNVEV (reference sequence). In DNA, the CDR3 is TGTGCCAGCAGTTTAATAGGGGGGATCCCTGAAGCTTTCTTT. It is translated as CASSLIGGIPEAFF.

V and J are TRBV27 and TRBJ1-5; no reliable D call. V was cut by 5 bases and J by 4 bases, with 15 bases left in between. CDR1 MNHEY and CDR2 SMNVEV come from the germline V gene (reference sequence). The CDR3 has 15 amino acids. The CDR3 bases are TGTGCCAGCAGTAATTTAGAGTTCCCGAATCAGCCCCAGCATTTT. It yields the protein CASSNLEFPNQPQHF.

The V call is TRBV7-2, the J call TRBJ2-7; TRBD2 matches at 7 bases. V lost 5 bases, J lost 2 bases, and 18 bases stayed unmatched. The CDR3 runs 18 residues. Germline lookup yields CDR1 SGHTA and CDR2 FQGNSA. The CDR3 region has the DNA TGTGCCAGCAGCACTAAGAGCGGTACTAGCGCCTCGGCCTACGAGCAGTACTTC. Protein product: CASSTKSGTSASAYEQYF.

This sequence joins TRBV7-6 and TRBJ2-5; the D gene is possibly TRBD2 (5 bases). V lost 4 bases and J lost 4, with 16 bases in between. This CDR3 has 15 residues. The germline V gene encodes CDR1 SGHVS and CDR2 FNYEAQ. The CDR3: CASSYTASGRETQYF. In DNA, the CDR3 is TGTGCCAGCAGCTATACAGCCTCGGGAAGAGAGACCCAGTACTTC.

V is TRBV6-6 and J is TRBJ2-5, with D uncertain. Germline loops: CDR1 MNHNY, CDR2 SVGAGI (reference sequence). The V gene lost 3 bases and the J gene lost 2 bases, with 7 bases spanning the gap. The CDR3 covers 13 residues. CDR3 bases: TGTGCCAGCAGTTATAGCAGACAAGAGACCCAGTACTTC. It specifies CASSYSRQETQYF.

V gene TRBV13 combines with J gene TRBJ2-7; 11 positions agree with TRBD2. With 5 bases clipped from V and 3 bases from J, the junction kept 6 bases outside the gene matches. CDR1 is PRHDT, CDR2 FYEKMQ, per germline (reference sequence). CDR3 size: 15 residues. Here the CDR3 DNA reads TGTGCCAGCAGCCCCACTAGCGGGAGATACTACGAGCAGTACTTC. Translated: CASSPTSGRYYEQYF.

The chain has TRBV2 and TRBJ2-7; tentatively, D is TRBD1 (6 bases). Per germline, CDR1 SNHLY and CDR2 FYNNEI. V dropped 6 bases and J dropped 3 bases, with 15 bases sitting between them. This CDR3 spans 14 amino acids. CDR3 amino acids: CASSFTGTVYEQYF. The CDR3 DNA reads TGTGCCAGCAGCTTTACAGGGACCGTCTACGAGCAGTACTTC.

This clone was detected a few times. The V call is TRBV6-1, the J call TRBJ2-2; TRBD2 aligns across 10 bases. V was clipped by 5 bases and J by 5 bases; unmatched bases: 5. The CDR3 consists of 15 residues. CDR1 MNHNS and CDR2 SASEGT come from the germline V gene. The CDR3 loop is CASSIAGGRTGELFF. DNA of the CDR3: TGTGCCAGCAGTATAGCGGGAGGTAGGACCGGGGAGCTGTTTTTT.

The V and J genes are TRBV11-2 and TRBJ2-7; D not resolved. This CDR3 contains 14 residues. Germline assignment: CDR1 SGHAT and CDR2 FQNNGV. Trimming removed 3 bases from V and 2 bases from J, with 11 bases in between. CDR3 region: CASSFARVPYEQYF. In DNA, the CDR3 is TGTGCCAGCAGCTTTGCTCGGGTCCCCTACGAGCAGTACTTC. The full variable domain, rest sourced from reference TRBV11-2 and TRBJ2-7, is EAGVAQSPRYKIIEKRQSVAFWCNPISGHATLYWYQQILGQGPKLLIQFQNNGVVDDSQLPKDRFSAERLKGVDSTLKIQPAKLEDSAVYLCASSFARVPYEQYFGPGTRLTVT.

Comment on this clone: The sample carries other DNA sequences with the same CDR3. The chain couples TRBV6-5 to TRBJ1-1; a weak D match, TRBD1 (6 bases). Trimming removed 4 bases from V and 1 base from J, with 7 bases in between. CDR1 MNHEY and CDR2 SVGAGI come from the germline V gene. This CDR3 contains 13 residues. As DNA, the CDR3 is TGTGCCAGCAGTTCGGGACAGAACACTGAAGCTTTCTTT. Amino acid sequence: CASSSGQNTEAFF.

The rearrangement links TRBV28 to TRBJ2-5; D may be TRBD1 (5 bases). CDR1 is MDHEN, CDR2 SYDVKM, per germline. Trimming left V 3 bases short and J 5 bases short, with 13 bases between. The CDR3 is made up of 14 amino acids. Here the CDR3 DNA reads TGTGCCAGCAGTTTTGGGGCCTCCGGGGAGACCCAGTACTTC. The encoded protein is CASSFGASGETQYF.

The chain joins TRBV14 to TRBJ1-2; D not certain. Between the trimmed V and J ends, which lost 0 bases and 10 bases, there was a span of 9 bases. Germline V gene lookup returns CDR1 SGHDN and CDR2 FVKESK. The CDR3 sequence is 12 residues long. Here the CDR3 reads CASSQDRTDYTF. The CDR3 bases are TGTGCCAGCAGCCAAGATCGAACAGACTACACCTTC.

This clone occurred a few times. The V and J genes are TRBV19 and TRBJ2-7; a possible D gene is TRBD1 (5 bases). The V gene lost 1 base and the J gene lost 0 bases, with 7 bases spanning the gap. Germline V gene sequence: CDR1 LNHDA, CDR2 SQIVND (reference sequence). There are 14 residues in the CDR3. CDR3 coding DNA: TGTGCCAGTAGTATAGGCACAGGCTCCTACGAGCAGTACTTC. It yields the protein CASSIGTGSYEQYF.

This clone was observed a single time. This chain joins TRBV5-1 and TRBJ1-2, with no clear D. The CDR3 is made up of 14 amino acids. Trimming stripped 2 bases from V and 2 bases from J, with 10 bases between. The germline V gene has CDR1 SGHRS and CDR2 YFSETQ. The CDR3 DNA is TGCGCCAGCAGCTTCTTAGGCCGCAACTATGGCTACACCTTC. It translates to CASSFLGRNYGYTF.

This chain links TRBV19 with TRBJ2-7; tentatively, D is TRBD1 (5 bases). Germline lookup yields CDR1 LNHDA and CDR2 SQIVND (reference sequence). Trimming stripped 3 bases from V and 2 bases from J, with 11 bases between. The CDR3 has 14 amino acids. The CDR3 sequence is CASSIGAVTYEQYF. The CDR3 region has the DNA TGTGCCAGTAGTATTGGGGCGGTTACCTACGAGCAGTACTTC.

The chain couples TRBV9 to TRBJ1-6; no reliable D call. This CDR3 contains 13 residues. Trimming left V 3 bases short and J 5 bases short, with 6 bases between. CDR1 is SGDLS, CDR2 YYNGEE, per germline. DNA of the CDR3: TGTGCCAGCAGCGCGGGCAATAATTCACCCCTCCACTTT. Its protein product is CASSAGNNSPLHF.

The J gene is TRBJ2-7, the V gene TRBV5-4; the D is unclear. V lost 1 base to trimming and J lost 1 base, with 9 bases between them. The CDR3 runs to 14 residues. Germline V lookup: CDR1 SGHNT, CDR2 YYREEE (reference sequence). The CDR3 DNA reads as TGTGCCAGCAGCTTGTTTGGGGAATCCTACGAGCAGTACTTC. Residues: CASSLFGESYEQYF.

This clone is judged medium-sized. The chain joins TRBV30 to TRBJ1-2; a weak D match, TRBD1 (5 bases). The CDR3 sequence is 14 residues long. The germline V gene has CDR1 GTSNPN and CDR2 SVGIG (reference sequence). Trimming took 3 bases from V and 4 from J, leaving 15 bases between them. In DNA form, the CDR3 reads TGTGCCTGGAGCCTACCGGGACCTGTCTATGGCTACACCTTC. Translation: CAWSLPGPVYGYTF.

To note about this clone: A junction boundary mismatches the germline segment, possibly from a read error. This chain links TRBV13 with TRBJ2-7, with D hard to call. Looked up from germline, CDR1 is PRHDT and CDR2 is FYEKMQ (reference sequence). The CDR3 runs 13 residues. DNA for the CDR3: TGCGCCAGCAGCCAAGATATGGGCTGGGAGCAGTACTTC. It yields the protein CASSQDMGWEQYF.

The genes are TRBV7-9 and TRBJ2-4; possibly TRBD1 for D (5 bases). This CDR3 has 16 amino acids. The germline V and J ends were trimmed by 6 bases and 5 bases, with 20 bases remaining between them. The germline V gene has CDR1 SEHNR and CDR2 FQNEAQ (reference sequence). CDR3 sequence reads: CASSHPSVRAENIQYF. CDR3 nucleotides: TGTGCCAGCAGTCACCCTTCGGTCAGGGCCGAAAACATTCAGTACTTC.

This chain uses TRBV15 with TRBJ2-7; 9 nucleotides line up with TRBD2. Germline V lookup: CDR1 LNHNV, CDR2 YYDKDF (reference sequence). The CDR3 covers 14 residues. V lost 1 base and J lost 6; bases outside the gene matches: 4. Here the CDR3 DNA reads TGTGCCACCAGCAGAGCCGCGGGAGGGGGCGAGCAGTACTTC. As protein: CATSRAAGGGEQYF.

The chain combines TRBV28 with TRBJ1-3; TRBD1 might be the D (5 bases). Deletions cut 7 bases from V and 2 bases from J, with 9 bases between. This CDR3 is built from 13 residues. Per germline, CDR1 MDHEN and CDR2 SYDVKM. The CDR3 loop is CASNGGPGNTIYF. DNA for the CDR3: TGTGCCAGCAACGGGGGTCCTGGAAACACCATATATTTT. The full variable domain, in which reference TRBV28 and TRBJ1-3 provide the parts outside the CDR3, is DVKVTQSSRYLVKRTGEKVFLECVQDMDHENMFWYRQDPGLGLRLIYFSYDVKMKEKGDIPEGYSVSREKKERFSLILESASTNQTSMYLCASNGGPGNTIYFGEGSWLTVV.

The chain is built from TRBV28 and TRBJ2-7, with TRBD1 matching over 10 bases. Germline V gene sequence: CDR1 MDHEN, CDR2 SYDVKM. V gave up 6 bases and J gave up 5 bases; unmatched junction bases: 7. This CDR3 is 14 amino acids long. The CDR3 bases are TGTGCCAGCAGCCCTATGACAGGGGGCGACGAGCAGTACTTC. Amino acids: CASSPMTGGDEQYF.

The gene calls are TRBV6-1 and TRBJ2-1, with TRBD1 matching 7 bases. J gave up 8 bases and V 7 bases, and 14 bases lay outside the gene matches. The V gene's germline CDR1 is MNHNS and CDR2 SASEGT. The CDR3 has 15 residues. The CDR3 region has the DNA TGTGCCAGCAACAGAGGGGAGACAGGGATAGATGAGCAGTTCTTC. Protein product: CASNRGETGIDEQFF.

The chain recombines TRBV4-1 with TRBJ2-1, with TRBD2 matching 8 bases. Trimming took 3 bases from V and 2 from J; bases not matched to a gene: 6. Per the germline V gene, CDR1 is MGHRA and CDR2 is YSYEKL. This CDR3 is built from 16 residues. The CDR3 bases are TGCGCCAGCAGCCACCTCACTAGCGGACCCTACAATGAGCAGTTCTTC. Residues: CASSHLTSGPYNEQFF.